These 17 T cell receptor beta chains originate from one sample sequenced in a study of blood T cell repertoires in COVID-19 (TCRdb year 2020). The library relied on the immunoSEQ multiplex PCR assay. In TCRdb, the immuneACCESS table is reduced to in-frame sequences with V and J assigned. These tables do not hold every clone; where another copy was compared, an unresolved V gene accounts for under half, and the others remain unexplained. This sample holds 70,000 to 85,000 clones; approximately 78% were observed only once. The ten largest clonotypes hold 20% to 25% of the sample. Sequencing used peripheral blood. These receptors originate from a human donor in a cohort sampled during active COVID-19.

The chain has TRBV19 and TRBJ1-2, with D tentatively TRBD1 (6 bases). V shed 5 bases and J shed 5 bases, with 18 bases lying between them. This CDR3 has 15 amino acids. Germline values: CDR1 LNHDA, CDR2 SQIVND (reference sequence). The CDR3 DNA reads as TGTGCCAGTAGTGCCTCAGGGGCTACCCCTTATGGCTACACCTTC. This codes for CASSASGATPYGYTF.

The chain employs TRBV3-1 (or the pseudogene TRBV3-2) and TRBJ1-1; TRBD1 might be the D (6 bases). The germline V and J ends were trimmed by 3 bases and 1 base, with 9 bases remaining between them. The germline gives CDR1 LGHDT, CDR2 YNNKEL (reference sequence). The CDR3 runs to 14 residues. Written as DNA, the CDR3 is TGTGCCAGCAGCCAGGGACACACGAACACTGAAGCTTTCTTT. Translated: CASSQGHTNTEAFF.

V is TRBV5-1 and J is TRBJ2-2; the D gene is possibly TRBD1 (6 bases). Trimming shortened V by 6 bases and J by 4 bases, and 13 bases separated the two germline ends. CDR1 and CDR2 from the germline V gene are SGHRS and YFSETQ. This CDR3 has 14 amino acids. CDR3 sequence (DNA): TGCGCCAGCACTTGGGGGCTGAGCACCGGGGAGCTGTTTTTT. Its protein product is CASTWGLSTGELFF. Drawing the rest from reference TRBV5-1 and TRBJ2-2, the complete variable domain is KAGVTQTPRYLIKTRGQQVTLSCSPISGHRSVSWYQQTPGQGLQFLFEYFSETQRNKGNFPGRFSGRQFSNSRSEMNVSTLELGDSALYLCASTWGLSTGELFFGEGSRLTVL.

This sequence joins TRBV7-9 and TRBJ1-4, with TRBD1 identical over 10 bases. CDR3 length: 17 amino acids. The germline gives CDR1 SEHNR, CDR2 FQNEAQ (reference sequence). Trimming cost V 5 bases and J 4 bases; bases outside gene matches: 10. CDR3 region: CASSPGTGEIHNEKLFF. CDR3 DNA: TGTGCCAGCAGCCCCGGGACAGGGGAAATCCATAATGAAAAACTGTTTTTT.

V gene TRBV6-5 combines with J gene TRBJ1-2; 7 positions agree with TRBD1. This CDR3 has 13 residues. Germline assignment: CDR1 MNHEY and CDR2 SVGAGI. Trimming removed 10 bases from V and 0 bases from J; junction bases left unmatched: 5. The CDR3 sequence is CATRDSANYGYTF. In DNA form, the CDR3 reads TGTGCCACCCGGGACAGCGCTAACTATGGCTACACCTTC.

The chain links TRBV18 to TRBJ2-3; unclear D gene. This CDR3 spans 16 amino acids. The V gene's germline CDR1 is KGHSH and CDR2 LQKENI. V was pared by 3 bases and J by 1 base, with 14 bases between. The DNA of the CDR3 is TGTGCCAGCTCACCCCTACCGTCCATAGGCACAGATACGCAGTATTTT. This codes for CASSPLPSIGTDTQYF.

This clone was seen only a few times. The genes are TRBV7-8 and TRBJ1-1, with D perhaps TRBD1 (5 bases). V dropped 1 base and J dropped 10 bases, with 13 bases sitting between them. The CDR3 runs 13 residues. Germline CDR1 is SGHVS and CDR2 is FQNEAQ. The chain's CDR3 is CASSLDVARAAFF. In DNA form, the CDR3 reads TGTGCCAGCAGCTTAGACGTTGCCAGGGCAGCTTTCTTT.

V and J are TRBV19 and TRBJ1-1, with D uncertain. The germline V and J ends were trimmed by 3 bases and 6 bases, with 17 bases remaining between them. The CDR3 totals 15 residues. CDR1 and CDR2 (germline): LNHDA, SQIVND (reference sequence). CDR3 coding DNA: TGTGCCAGTAGTATGCTAGGCGCCGTCATCCCTGAAGCTTTCTTT. Its protein product is CASSMLGAVIPEAFF.

V and J are TRBV5-1 and TRBJ2-1; 7 nucleotides agree with TRBD1. CDR1 is SGHRS, CDR2 YFSETQ, per germline. With 3 bases clipped from V and 10 bases from J, the junction kept 16 bases outside the gene matches. This CDR3 has 16 residues. CDR3 DNA: TGCGCCAGCAGCTGGGTCCGGGACAGCTTACCCTGGGAGCAGTTCTTC. This gives the protein CASSWVRDSLPWEQFF.

This clone was counted between two and nine times. Distinct nucleotide sequences in the sample also encode this CDR3. V and J are TRBV6-1 and TRBJ2-1; TRBD2 matches at 9 bases. CDR1 is MNHNS and CDR2 is SASEGT in the germline V gene. V shed 0 bases and J 4 bases; nucleotides not matched to a gene: 1. CDR3 length: 15 amino acids. The CDR3 bases are TGTGCCAGCAGTGAAGCTAGCGGGGGTTACAATGAGCAGTTCTTC. Amino acids: CASSEASGGYNEQFF.

The chain employs TRBV6-5 and TRBJ2-5; D is possibly TRBD1 (5 bases). The germline V and J ends were trimmed by 5 bases and 5 bases, with 12 bases remaining between them. CDR1 MNHEY and CDR2 SVGAGI come from the germline V gene. The CDR3 sequence is 13 residues long. The CDR3 here is CASSKTWGETQYF. The DNA of the CDR3 is TGTGCCAGCAGTAAGACTTGGGGCGAGACCCAGTACTTC.

The chain carries TRBV7-9 and TRBJ1-1; no firm D call. This CDR3 contains 15 residues. Germline V CDR1 and CDR2: SEHNR, FQNEAQ (reference sequence). V lost 0 bases and J lost 5, with 13 bases in between. Here the CDR3 DNA reads TGTGCCAGCAGCTTAGCGCCGGCATCGGGGACTGAAGCTTTCTTT. Translated, it gives CASSLAPASGTEAFF.

The rearrangement links TRBV6-1 to TRBJ1-6; 7 bases fit TRBD1. Germline V lookup: CDR1 MNHNS, CDR2 SASEGT. The CDR3 runs to 15 residues. The ends lost 3 bases at V and 7 bases at J; junction bases unmatched: 6. CDR3 loop: CASSDAGQTNSPLHF. As DNA, the CDR3 is TGTGCCAGCAGTGACGCGGGACAGACGAATTCACCCCTCCACTTT.

The rearrangement uses TRBV12-5 and TRBJ2-7, with a tentative D call TRBD1 (6 bases). The CDR3 has 16 residues. Germline lookup yields CDR1 LGHNT and CDR2 FRNRAP. V gave up 2 bases and J gave up 6 bases, with 20 bases separating them. The CDR3 reads CASGLPSRGGRSEQYF. The CDR3 coding sequence is TGTGCTAGTGGTTTGCCATCTAGAGGGGGTAGAAGCGAGCAGTACTTC.

This chain joins TRBV18 and TRBJ1-1; TRBD1 might be the D (6 bases). The CDR3 consists of 14 residues. The V end lost 4 bases, the J end lost 3 bases, and 12 bases lay between the germline ends. The V gene's germline CDR1 is KGHSH and CDR2 LQKENI. The CDR3 sequence: CASSQDRHYTEAFF. The CDR3 nucleotides are TGTGCCAGCTCACAGGACAGACACTACACTGAAGCTTTCTTT.

Many counts were recorded for this clone. The chain uses TRBV3-1 (or the pseudogene TRBV3-2) and TRBJ2-7; weak D call: TRBD2 (7 bases). V lost 5 bases and J 3 bases, leaving 14 bases between the germline ends. This CDR3 region has 14 residues. Looked up from germline, CDR1 is LGHDT and CDR2 is YNNKEL (reference sequence). CDR3 loop: CASSTGGSFYEQYF. DNA for the CDR3: TGTGCCAGCAGCACGGGGGGCAGTTTCTACGAGCAGTACTTC.

The chain employs TRBV28 and TRBJ1-1; possible D gene TRBD1, 6 bases. Deletions cut 7 bases from V and 1 base from J, with 13 bases between. CDR1 is MDHEN and CDR2 is SYDVKM in the germline V gene. This CDR3 is built from 14 residues. This CDR3 reads CASTIGQRNTEAFF. For the CDR3, the DNA is TGTGCCAGCACAATAGGACAGAGGAACACTGAAGCTTTCTTT.